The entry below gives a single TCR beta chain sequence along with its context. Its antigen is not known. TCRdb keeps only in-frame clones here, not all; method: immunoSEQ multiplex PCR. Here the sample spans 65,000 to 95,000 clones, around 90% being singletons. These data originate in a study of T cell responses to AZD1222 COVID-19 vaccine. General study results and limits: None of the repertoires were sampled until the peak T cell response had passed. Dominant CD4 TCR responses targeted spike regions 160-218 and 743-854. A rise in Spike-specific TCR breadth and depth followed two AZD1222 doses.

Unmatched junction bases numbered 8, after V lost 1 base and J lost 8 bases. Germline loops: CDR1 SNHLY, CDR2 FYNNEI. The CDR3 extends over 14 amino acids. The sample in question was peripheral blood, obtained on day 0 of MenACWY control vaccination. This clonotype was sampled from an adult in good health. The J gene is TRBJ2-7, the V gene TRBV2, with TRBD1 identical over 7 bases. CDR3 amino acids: CASSEGTGPLKQYF. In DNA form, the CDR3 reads TGTGCCAGCAGTGAAGGGACAGGTCCGCTCAAGCAGTACTTC.